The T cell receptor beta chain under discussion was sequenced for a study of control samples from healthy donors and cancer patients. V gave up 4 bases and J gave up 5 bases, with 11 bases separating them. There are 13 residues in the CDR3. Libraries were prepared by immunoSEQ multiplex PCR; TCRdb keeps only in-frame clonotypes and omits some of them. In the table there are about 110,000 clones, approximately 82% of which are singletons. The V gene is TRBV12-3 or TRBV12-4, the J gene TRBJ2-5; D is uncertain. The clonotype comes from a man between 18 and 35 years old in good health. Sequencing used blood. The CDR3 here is CASSSARRETQYF. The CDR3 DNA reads TGTGCCAGCAGTTCGGCTCGTAGGGAGACCCAGTACTTC.